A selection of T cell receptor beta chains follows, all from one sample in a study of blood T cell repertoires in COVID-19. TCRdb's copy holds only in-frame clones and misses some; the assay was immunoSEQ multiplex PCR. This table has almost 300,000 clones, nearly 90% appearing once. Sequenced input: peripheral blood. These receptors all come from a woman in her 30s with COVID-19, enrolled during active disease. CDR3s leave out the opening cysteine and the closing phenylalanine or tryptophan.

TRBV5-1 ASSSYYNEQF
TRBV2 ASSPPGAGGTDTQY
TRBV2 ASSEVVRGAGNIQY
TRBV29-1 SGTGQGVREQY
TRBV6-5 ASGFRNTEAF
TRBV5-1 ASSLDRLAGRNEQF
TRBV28 ASSLDRGYEQY
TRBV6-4 ASRSREDTQY
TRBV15 ATSRDGGGAYYGYT
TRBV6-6 ASSPTGNYGYT
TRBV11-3 ASRRSDTIY
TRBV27 ASSSRYYGYT
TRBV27 ASSLTWTGPATNEKLF
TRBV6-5 ASTPGGELF
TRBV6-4 ANRQGAGNTIY
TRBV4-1 ASSQDPRVSGNTIY
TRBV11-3 ASSQGHITSTDTQY
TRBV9 ASSADRTAGNTIY
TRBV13 ASSSQGGDEKLF
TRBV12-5 ASGPNYNEQF
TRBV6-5 ASSPRDIYGYT
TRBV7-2 ASSLSGLAVYTDTQY
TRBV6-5 ASSYTGNTEAF
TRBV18 ASPPSVTEAF
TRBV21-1 ASSLAGTGKITGELF
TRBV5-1 ASSTGHRDTGELF
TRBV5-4 ASRPGGGTDTQY